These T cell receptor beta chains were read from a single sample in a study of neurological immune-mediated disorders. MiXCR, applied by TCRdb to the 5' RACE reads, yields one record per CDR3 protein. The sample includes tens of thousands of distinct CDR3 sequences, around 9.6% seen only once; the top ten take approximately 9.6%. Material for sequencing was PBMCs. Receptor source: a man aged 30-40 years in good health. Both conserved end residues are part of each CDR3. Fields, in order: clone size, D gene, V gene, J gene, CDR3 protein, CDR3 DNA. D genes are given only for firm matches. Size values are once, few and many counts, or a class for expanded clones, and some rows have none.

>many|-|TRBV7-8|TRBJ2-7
CASSRTALDEQYF
TGTGCCAGCAGCCGGACAGCTTTAGACGAGCAGTACTTC
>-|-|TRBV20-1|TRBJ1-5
CSASLGLGNQPQHF
TGCAGTGCTAGTCTAGGGCTTGGCAATCAGCCCCAGCATTTT
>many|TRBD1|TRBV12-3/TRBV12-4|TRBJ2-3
CASSLAQKIPGQGLDTQYF
TGTGCCAGCAGTTTAGCGCAAAAGATCCCGGGACAGGGATTAGATACGCAGTATTTT
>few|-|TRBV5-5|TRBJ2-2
CASSLYTGLGGGELFF
TGTGCCAGCAGCTTGTATACAGGGTTAGGTGGCGGGGAGCTGTTTTTT
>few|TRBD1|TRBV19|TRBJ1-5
CASSTGTGPGPQHF
TGTGCCAGTAGTACCGGGACAGGGCCGGGGCCCCAGCATTTT
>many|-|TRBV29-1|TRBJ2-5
CSSGPGVGETQYF
TGCAGCTCCGGGCCCGGGGTAGGCGAGACCCAGTACTTC
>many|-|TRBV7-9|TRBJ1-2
CASNPGAGSNYGYTF
TGTGCCAGCAACCCCGGGGCAGGATCTAACTATGGCTACACCTTC
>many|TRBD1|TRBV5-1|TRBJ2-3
CASSSLTGPTDTQYF
TGCGCCAGCAGCTCACTGACAGGGCCCACAGATACGCAGTATTTT
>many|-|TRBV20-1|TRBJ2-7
CSALGASVSSYEQYF
TGCAGTGCCCTAGGCGCTAGCGTGAGCTCCTACGAGCAGTACTTC
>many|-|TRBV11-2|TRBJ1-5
CASSLQQGARQPQHF
TGTGCCAGCAGCTTACAGCAGGGCGCAAGGCAGCCCCAGCATTTT
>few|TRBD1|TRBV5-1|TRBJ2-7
CASSLAGTGGPYEQYF
TGCGCCAGCAGCTTGGCGGGGACAGGGGGCCCCTACGAGCAGTACTTC
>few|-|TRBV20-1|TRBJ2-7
CSASSAGNYEQYF
TGCAGTGCTAGCTCTGCGGGTAACTACGAGCAGTACTTC
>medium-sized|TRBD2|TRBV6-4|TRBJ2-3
CASRPTSGSSDTQYF
TGTGCCAGCAGGCCCACTAGCGGGAGTTCAGATACGCAGTATTTT
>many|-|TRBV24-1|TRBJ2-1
CATTPSVGNEQFF
TGTGCCACCACCCCATCGGTGGGCAATGAGCAGTTCTTC
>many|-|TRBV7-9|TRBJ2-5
CASSLRYGQETQYF
TGTGCCAGCAGCTTACGCTACGGACAAGAGACCCAGTACTTC
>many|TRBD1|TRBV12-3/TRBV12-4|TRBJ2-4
CASAWRDREGKNIQYF
TGTGCCAGCGCCTGGCGGGACAGGGAAGGGAAAAACATTCAGTACTTC
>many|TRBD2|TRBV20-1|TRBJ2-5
CSARLGLASETQYF
TGCAGTGCAAGGCTGGGACTAGCGAGTGAGACCCAGTACTTC
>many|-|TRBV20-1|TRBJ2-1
CSARDITAPRNEQFF
TGCAGTGCTAGAGATATTACGGCTCCTAGGAATGAGCAGTTCTTC
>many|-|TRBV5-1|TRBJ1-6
CASSLEGLGNSPLHF
TGCGCCAGCAGCTTGGAGGGACTGGGTAATTCACCCCTCCACTTT
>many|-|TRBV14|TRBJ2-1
CASSQAFRVEQFF
TGTGCCAGCAGCCAAGCTTTTCGGGTTGAGCAGTTCTTC
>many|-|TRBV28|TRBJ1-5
CASQRSYQPQHF
TGTGCCAGCCAAAGGAGCTATCAGCCCCAGCATTTT
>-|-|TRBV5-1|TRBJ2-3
CASSFGGYTDTQYF
TGCGCCAGCAGCTTTGGTGGATACACAGATACGCAGTATTTT
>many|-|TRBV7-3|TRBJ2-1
CASSLTSYNEQFF
TGTGCCAGCAGCCTCACCTCCTACAATGAGCAGTTCTTC
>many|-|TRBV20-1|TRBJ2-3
CSARIGGLQYF
TGCAGTGCCAGAATAGGGGGACTGCAGTATTTT
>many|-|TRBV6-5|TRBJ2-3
CASSMASASTDTQYF
TGTGCCAGCAGTATGGCGAGCGCGAGCACAGATACGCAGTATTTT
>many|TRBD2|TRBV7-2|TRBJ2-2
CASMVFAGDRTGELFF
TGTGCCAGCATGGTCTTTGCGGGAGATAGGACCGGGGAGCTGTTTTTT
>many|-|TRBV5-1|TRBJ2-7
CASSLGYTGTYEQYF
TGCGCCAGCAGCTTGGGTTACACAGGGACCTACGAGCAGTACTTC
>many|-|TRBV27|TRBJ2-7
CASSLLGTAYAYEQYF
TGTGCCAGCAGTTTATTAGGGACGGCCTACGCCTACGAGCAGTACTTC
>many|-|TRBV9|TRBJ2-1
CASRPTGGDEQFF
TGTGCCAGCAGACCAACAGGGGGGGATGAGCAGTTCTTC
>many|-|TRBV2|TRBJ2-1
CASSDKYSYNEQFF
TGTGCCAGCAGTGATAAGTACTCCTACAATGAGCAGTTCTTC
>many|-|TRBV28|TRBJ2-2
CASHHRETTNTGELFF
TGTGCCAGCCATCACCGGGAGACGACAAACACCGGGGAGCTGTTTTTT
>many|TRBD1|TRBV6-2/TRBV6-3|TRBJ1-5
CASSSPTGTVKPQHF
TGTGCCAGCAGTAGCCCGACAGGGACTGTTAAGCCCCAGCATTTT
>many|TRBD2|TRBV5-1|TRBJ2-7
CASSLDGGLAGGEQYF
TGCGCCAGCAGCTTGGACGGGGGACTAGCGGGAGGAGAGCAGTACTTC
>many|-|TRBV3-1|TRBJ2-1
CASSQDQRGYNEQFF
TGTGCCAGCAGCCAAGATCAGCGAGGCTACAATGAGCAGTTCTTC
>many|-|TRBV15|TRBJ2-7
CATSRDRGEQYF
TGTGCCACCAGCAGAGACCGAGGCGAGCAGTACTTC
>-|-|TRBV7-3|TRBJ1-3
CASSSGVLGNTIYF
TGTGCCAGCAGCTCGGGGGTTCTTGGAAACACCATATATTTT
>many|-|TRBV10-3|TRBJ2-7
CATIQDRRNYEQYF
TGTGCCACGATACAAGACAGGCGAAACTACGAGCAGTACTTC
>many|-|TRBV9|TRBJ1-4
CASSVTVGPATNEKLFF
TGTGCCAGCAGCGTAACAGTAGGGCCCGCAACTAATGAAAAACTGTTTTTT
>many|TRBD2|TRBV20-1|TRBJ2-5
CSARDPGLAVIKRRETQYF
TGCAGTGCTAGAGATCCCGGGCTAGCGGTAATCAAAAGGAGAGAGACCCAGTACTTC
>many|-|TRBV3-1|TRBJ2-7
CASSHTGVRSSEQYF
TGTGCCAGCAGCCACACGGGAGTTAGGTCATCCGAGCAGTACTTC
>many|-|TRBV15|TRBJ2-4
CATSRAGGLAKNIQYF
TGTGCCACCAGCAGAGCTGGCGGGTTAGCCAAAAACATTCAGTACTTC
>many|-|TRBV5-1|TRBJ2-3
CASSLGGSSTDTQYF
TGCGCCAGCAGCTTAGGTGGGAGTAGCACAGATACGCAGTATTTT
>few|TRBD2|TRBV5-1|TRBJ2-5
CASSPRWTSGQETQYF
TGCGCCAGCAGCCCGCGGTGGACTAGCGGACAAGAGACCCAGTACTTC
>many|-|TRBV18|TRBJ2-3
CASSPAGTDTDTQYF
TGTGCCAGCTCACCTGCGGGGACGGACACAGATACGCAGTATTTT
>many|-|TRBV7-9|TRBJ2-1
CASSGRAHYNEQFF
TGTGCCAGCAGCGGCAGGGCCCACTACAATGAGCAGTTCTTC